The 12 T cell receptor beta chains listed next were all sequenced from one sample in a study of response to subunit inactivated influenza vaccine. Via MiXCR, TCRdb re-called the RT-PCR reads, giving one row per CDR3 protein. The sample has about 500,000 distinct CDR3 sequences, 16% seen once. The material sequenced was CD4+ T cells sorted from PBMCs, taken around 2 years after vaccination. Source of these receptors: a man aged 50 to 69 who received an inactivated influenza vaccine.

This clonotype was found a few times. The chain employs TRBV29-1 and TRBJ2-3, with 8 bases aligning to TRBD2. CDR1 is SQVTM, CDR2 ANQGSEA, per germline. After removal of 0 bases from V and 3 bases from J, the junction contained 8 bases not matched to a gene. The CDR3 is 16 residues long. The DNA of the CDR3 is TGCAGCGTTGAAGATAAAATAGTAGCGGGGACAGATACGCAGTATTTT. Protein: CSVEDKIVAGTDTQYF.

This clonotype has a handful of counts. This sequence joins TRBV20-1 and TRBJ1-4, with 7 nucleotides matching TRBD1. The germline CDR1 and CDR2 sequences are DFQATT and SNEGSKA (reference sequence). The CDR3 has 15 residues. The V segment lost 1 base and the J segment 5 bases; nucleotides outside the gene matches: 7. The CDR3 bases are TGCAGTGCTAGAGCAAACAGGGGACCGAATGAAAAACTGTTTTTT. Translated: CSARANRGPNEKLFF.

There are a few counts of this clonotype. The chain carries TRBV19 and TRBJ2-6; possible D gene TRBD2, 6 bases. Germline loops: CDR1 LNHDA, CDR2 SQIVND (reference sequence). This CDR3 comprises 16 residues. The V end was cut by 1 base, the J end by 0 bases, with 7 bases between. In DNA form, the CDR3 reads TGTGCCAGTAGTATAGTCGGGGGCTCTGGGGCCAACGTCCTGACTTTC. The encoded protein is CASSIVGGSGANVLTF.

The chain carries TRBV5-5 and TRBJ2-3; D is unresolved. Germline-derived CDR1 and CDR2 are SGHKS and YYEKEE (reference sequence). The CDR3 has 13 residues. V was pared by 0 bases and J by 4 bases, with 6 bases between. CDR3 region: CASSLVGPDTQYF. The DNA for the CDR3 is TGTGCCAGCAGCTTGGTAGGGCCAGATACGCAGTATTTT.

The J gene is TRBJ1-5, the V gene TRBV10-3, with 9 positions matching TRBD1. CDR3 length equals 17 residues. J gave up 1 base and V 9 bases, and 13 bases lay outside the gene matches. Germline V gene data show CDR1 as ENHRY and CDR2 as SYGVKD. Here the CDR3 reads CAISPGQGGGSNQPQHF. The CDR3 DNA sequence: TGTGCCATATCCCCGGGACAGGGTGGTGGCAGCAATCAGCCCCAGCATTTT.

V is TRBV4-1 and J is TRBJ2-7; the D gene is possibly TRBD2 (5 bases). Looked up from germline, CDR1 is MGHRA and CDR2 is YSYEKL. This CDR3 region has 14 residues. Trimming shortened V by 0 bases and J by 9 bases, and 15 bases separated the two germline ends. The CDR3 here is CASSQDGEYVSQYF. The DNA of the CDR3 is TGCGCCAGCAGCCAAGACGGGGAATACGTATCGCAGTACTTC.

There are many counts of this clonotype. The V and J genes are TRBV20-1 and TRBJ2-1, with TRBD2 matching 9 bases. Germline V gives CDR1 DFQATT, CDR2 SNEGSKA (reference sequence). V gave up 8 bases and J gave up 0 bases; unmatched junction bases: 14. This CDR3 comprises 17 residues. CDR3 in DNA: TGCAGTACCCCCGGGGCGGGGGGGACCTTCTCCTACAATGAGCAGTTCTTC. Translating it yields CSTPGAGGTFSYNEQFF.

The CDR3 sequence is CASSEAYRADIAKNIQYF. CDR3 nucleotides: TGTGCCAGCAGTGAAGCTTACCGGGCTGATATAGCCAAAAACATTCAGTACTTC. The V and J genes are TRBV6-1 and TRBJ2-4; D is unclear. Trimming removed 0 bases at V and 0 bases at J, with 15 bases between. Germline V gene lookup returns CDR1 MNHNS and CDR2 SASEGT. CDR3 size: 18 residues.

The V and J genes are TRBV29-1 and TRBJ2-5, with a weak D call TRBD1 (6 bases). Germline lookup yields CDR1 SQVTM and CDR2 ANQGSEA. CDR3 size: 14 residues. V dropped 5 bases and J dropped 2 bases, with 15 bases sitting between them. The CDR3, as DNA: TGCAGCGTTCAACAGGGTTGGGGACAAGAGACCCAGTACTTC. Its translation is CSVQQGWGQETQYF.

This clonotype has only a few counts. CDR3 coding DNA: TGCAGTGCAGCGGACTCAAGGCCCGGGGAGCTGTTTTTT. Protein sequence: CSAADSRPGELFF. This chain joins TRBV20-1 and TRBJ2-2; D possibly corresponds to TRBD2 (5 bases). Germline CDR1 reads DFQATT; CDR2 reads SNEGSKA (reference sequence). Trimming left V 6 bases short and J 6 bases short, with 14 bases between. This CDR3 region has 13 residues.

This clonotype was counted ten times or more. The chain carries TRBV20-1 and TRBJ2-7; TRBD2 agrees at 7 bases. The J segment lost 5 bases and the V segment lost 8 bases, leaving 9 bases of the junction unmatched. The V gene's germline CDR1 is DFQATT and CDR2 SNEGSKA (reference sequence). The CDR3 runs to 12 residues. CDR3 nucleotide sequence: TGCAGTACTCAGCGGGGTTTGGACGAGCAGTACTTC. As protein: CSTQRGLDEQYF.

The V gene is TRBV18, the J gene TRBJ1-2; D is possibly TRBD1 (6 bases). V dropped 3 bases and J dropped 2 bases, with 19 bases sitting between them. CDR1 is KGHSH and CDR2 is LQKENI in the germline V gene. CDR3 length: 17 residues. The CDR3 loop reads CASSPGIGQRANYGYTF. The DNA for the CDR3 is TGTGCCAGCTCACCCGGTATTGGACAGCGTGCCAACTATGGCTACACCTTC.